The 13 T cell receptor beta chains below were found in one sample sequenced in a study of T cells in Graves' hyperthyroidism and ophthalmopathy. Amplified regions were TCR beta CDR3 sequences from RNA transcripts. HTBI primers were employed in a first-round RT-PCR of the TCR CDR3. MiXCR was run by TCRdb on the multiplex PCR reads, yielding one entry per CDR3 protein. The sample includes 600,000 to 700,000 distinct CDR3 sequences, 14% to 15% of them seen just once. Sequences were obtained from blood. The receptors here all came from a woman in her thirties or forties with Graves' ophthalmopathy.

This sequence joins TRBV13 and TRBJ2-2, with D tentatively TRBD1 or TRBD2 (5 bases each). This CDR3 has 12 residues. Germline values: CDR1 PRHDT, CDR2 FYEKMQ (reference sequence). The V and J ends lost 8 bases and 7 bases respectively, with 11 bases between them. The CDR3 coding sequence is TGTGCCAGCCGGGGCGCGGGCGGGGAGCTGTTTTTT. Translating it yields CASRGAGGELFF.

In its sample, this clonotype was seen many times. The V and J genes are TRBV27 and TRBJ1-1; weak D call: TRBD1 (5 bases). The CDR3 consists of 15 residues. V was pared by 2 bases and J by 5 bases, with 15 bases between. CDR1 and CDR2 from the germline V gene are MNHEY and SMNVEV (reference sequence). This chain's CDR3 is CASSLNSGQGTEAFF. The DNA for the CDR3 is TGTGCCAGCAGTTTAAACTCAGGTCAGGGAACTGAAGCTTTCTTT.

This clonotype has just a few counts. V usage is TRBV4-2 and J usage is TRBJ2-7; 9 bases are a match to TRBD1. This CDR3 is 18 amino acids long. Germline assignment: CDR1 LGHNA and CDR2 YNFKEQ. Trimming cost V 1 base and J 4 bases; bases outside gene matches: 14. The DNA of the CDR3 is TGTGCCAGCAGCCAAGTTAGACCAACCCGGGACAGGGCTTACGAGCAGTACTTC. Its protein product is CASSQVRPTRDRAYEQYF.

A few counts support this clonotype. This rearrangement joins TRBV15 to TRBJ2-2; 7 bases agree with TRBD1. This CDR3 is built from 19 residues. The V segment lost 0 bases and the J segment 2 bases; nucleotides outside the gene matches: 12. Germline CDR1 reads LNHNV; CDR2 reads YYDKDF (reference sequence). The CDR3 coding sequence is TGTGCCACCAGCAGAGAAGGGGGCGGACTGGGAACCAACACCGGGGAGCTGTTTTTT. Translating it yields CATSREGGGLGTNTGELFF.

The chain joins TRBV5-6 to TRBJ2-5; 12 bases are a match to TRBD1. CDR3 length: 18 amino acids. Trimming at V came to 1 base and at J to 5 bases, leaving 12 bases not matched to a gene. Germline CDR1 and CDR2: SGHDT and YYEEEE. The CDR3: CASSLSGTGGPFWETQYF. CDR3 in DNA: TGTGCCAGCAGCTTGAGCGGGACAGGGGGCCCTTTTTGGGAGACCCAGTACTTC.

In its sample, this clonotype was seen many times. J is TRBJ1-5 and V is TRBV30, with no clear D. The CDR3 is 14 amino acids. Trimming shortened V by 0 bases and J by 4 bases, and 10 bases separated the two germline ends. Germline loops: CDR1 GTSNPN, CDR2 SVGIG (reference sequence). CDR3 sequence (DNA): TGTGCCTGGAGTGTTTCAGGCAGTAATCAGCCCCAGCATTTT. Protein product: CAWSVSGSNQPQHF. Complete variable domain (other parts from reference TRBV30 and TRBJ1-5): SQTIHQWPATLVQPVGSPLSLECTVEGTSNPNLYWYRQAAGRGLQLLFYSVGIGQISSEVPQNLSASRPQDRQFILSSKKLLLSDSGFYLCAWSVSGSNQPQHFGDGTRLSIL.

This clonotype was observed many times. The rearrangement joins TRBV16 to TRBJ2-7; D might be TRBD2 (5 bases). There are 13 residues in the CDR3. Between the trimmed V and J ends, which lost 4 bases and 4 bases, there was a span of 11 bases. CDR1 is KGHSY and CDR2 is FQNENV in the germline V gene. The CDR3 here is CASSPSGFYEQYF. The CDR3 nucleotides read TGTGCCAGCAGCCCATCGGGGTTTTACGAGCAGTACTTC.

J is TRBJ1-6 and V is TRBV12-3 or TRBV12-4, with unresolved D. This CDR3 is 15 amino acids long. Deletions cut 3 bases from V and 4 bases from J, with 10 bases between. The CDR3 DNA sequence: TGTGCCAGCAGTTTTGGAGGGCAGTATAATTCACCCCTCCACTTT. Translation gives CASSFGGQYNSPLHF.

This clonotype was counted at least ten times. The CDR3 bases are TGTGCCAGCAACGGACAGGGGAGAGGCTACACCTTC. Amino acid sequence: CASNGQGRGYTF. The chain is built from TRBV28 and TRBJ1-2; 9 nucleotides align to TRBD1. CDR1 MDHEN and CDR2 SYDVKM come from the germline V gene. This CDR3 spans 12 amino acids. Germline trimming cut 7 bases from V and 8 bases from J; bases unmatched to any gene: 5.

In its sample, this clonotype was seen many times. The rearrangement links TRBV28 to TRBJ2-7; D unresolved. The length of the CDR3 is 13 residues. V was pared by 7 bases and J by 5 bases, with 15 bases between. In germline, CDR1 is MDHEN, CDR2 SYDVKM. In DNA form, the CDR3 reads TGTGCCAGCACGGTCGCCCGCGGAGACGAGCAGTACTTC. It encodes CASTVARGDEQYF.

CDR3 residues: CASRAGLAHPYEQYF. In DNA form, the CDR3 reads TGTGCCAGCAGGGCAGGACTAGCTCATCCCTACGAGCAGTACTTC. The chain employs TRBV11-3 and TRBJ2-7; 8 bases are a match to TRBD2. Germline V gives CDR1 SGHNT, CDR2 YENEEA. The CDR3 contains 15 residues. V lost 6 bases to trimming and J lost 2 bases; unmatched junction nucleotides: 9. The entire variable domain, with the rest obtained from reference TRBV11-3 and TRBJ2-7, is as follows: EAGVVQSPRYKIIEKKQPVAFWCNPISGHNTLYWYLQNLGQGPELLIRYENEEAVDDSQLPKDRFSAERLKGVDSTLKIQPAELGDSAVYLCASRAGLAHPYEQYFGPGTRLTVT.

The V and J genes are TRBV10-1 and TRBJ1-1; TRBD1 matches at 10 bases. V lost 6 bases and J lost 3; bases outside the gene matches: 16. This CDR3 is built from 18 residues. Germline CDR1 reads WNHNN; CDR2 reads SYGVQD (reference sequence). Here the CDR3 reads CASRLQGKGTGEDTEAFF. The CDR3 coding sequence is TGCGCCAGCAGGTTGCAGGGTAAAGGGACAGGGGAGGACACTGAAGCTTTCTTT.

This clonotype was seen at least ten times. The chain carries TRBV11-1 and TRBJ1-1; 8 nucleotides agree with TRBD1. Germline CDR1 SGHAT, CDR2 FQDESV (reference sequence). Germline trimming cut 2 bases from V and 1 base from J; bases unmatched to any gene: 15. This CDR3 comprises 19 residues. The CDR3 DNA reads TGTGCCAGCAGCTTAACGTCTTGGGCAGGGGGCGGCCGGAACACTGAAGCTTTCTTT. Amino acid sequence: CASSLTSWAGGGRNTEAFF.